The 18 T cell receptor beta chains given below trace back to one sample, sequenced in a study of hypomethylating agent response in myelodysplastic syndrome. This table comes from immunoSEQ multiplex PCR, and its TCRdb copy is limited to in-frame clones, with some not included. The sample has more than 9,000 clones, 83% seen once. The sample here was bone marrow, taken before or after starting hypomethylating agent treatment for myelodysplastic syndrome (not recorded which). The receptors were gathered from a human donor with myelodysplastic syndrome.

The CDR3 sequence: CASSPGWSEGYEQYF. CDR3 nucleotides: TGTGCCAGCAGCCCGGGTTGGAGTGAGGGCTACGAGCAGTACTTC. The chain employs TRBV5-8 and TRBJ2-5, with a tentative D call TRBD2 (5 bases). Matching the DNA end better, TRBJ2-7 makes the J call doubtful. The germline CDR1 and CDR2 sequences are SGHTS and YDEGEE. The CDR3 loop spans 15 amino acids.

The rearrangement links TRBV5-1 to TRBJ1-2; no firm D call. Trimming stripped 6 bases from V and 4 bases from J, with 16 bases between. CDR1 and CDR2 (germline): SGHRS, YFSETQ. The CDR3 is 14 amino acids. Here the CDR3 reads CASTRGGVTYGYTF. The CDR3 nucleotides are TGCGCCAGCACCCGAGGAGGCGTCACCTATGGCTACACCTTC.

In nucleotides, the CDR3 is TGTGCCAGCTCACCACGGACAGGAACAGATTCACCCCTCCACTTT. This gives the protein CASSPRTGTDSPLHF. This chain joins TRBV18 and TRBJ1-6, with 7 nucleotides matching TRBD1. V trimming: 1 base; J trimming: 8 bases; junction bases outside the gene matches: 5. CDR1 and CDR2 (germline): KGHSH, LQKENI. CDR3 size: 15 residues.

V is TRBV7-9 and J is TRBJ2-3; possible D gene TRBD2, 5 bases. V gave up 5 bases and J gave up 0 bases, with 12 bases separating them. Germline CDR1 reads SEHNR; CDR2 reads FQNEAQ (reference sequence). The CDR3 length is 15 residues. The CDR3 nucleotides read TGTGCCAGCAGCCCGTTAGCGCTCAGCACAGATACGCAGTATTTT. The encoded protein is CASSPLALSTDTQYF.

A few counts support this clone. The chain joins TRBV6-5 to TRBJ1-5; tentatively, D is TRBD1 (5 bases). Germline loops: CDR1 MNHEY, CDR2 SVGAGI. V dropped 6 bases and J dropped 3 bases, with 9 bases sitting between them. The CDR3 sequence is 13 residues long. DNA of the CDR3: TGTGCCAGCAGGACAGCAACCAATCAGCCCCAGCATTTT. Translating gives CASRTATNQPQHF.

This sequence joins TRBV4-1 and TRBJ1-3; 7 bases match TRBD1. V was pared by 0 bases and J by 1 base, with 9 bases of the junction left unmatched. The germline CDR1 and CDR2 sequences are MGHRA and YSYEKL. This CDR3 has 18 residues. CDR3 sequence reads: CASSQDSGQADSGNTIYF. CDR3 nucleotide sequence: TGCGCCAGCAGCCAAGATTCCGGACAGGCTGATTCTGGAAACACCATATATTTT.

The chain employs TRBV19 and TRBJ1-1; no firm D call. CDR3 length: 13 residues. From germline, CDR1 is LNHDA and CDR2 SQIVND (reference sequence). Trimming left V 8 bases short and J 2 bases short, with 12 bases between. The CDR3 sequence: CASLRGLNTEAFF. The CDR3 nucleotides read TGTGCCAGTCTTCGCGGACTCAACACTGAAGCTTTCTTT.

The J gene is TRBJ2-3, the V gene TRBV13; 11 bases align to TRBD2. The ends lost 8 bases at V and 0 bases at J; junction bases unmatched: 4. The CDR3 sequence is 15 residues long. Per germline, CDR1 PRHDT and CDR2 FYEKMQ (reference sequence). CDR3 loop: CASGTSGGSTDTQYF. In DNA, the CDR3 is TGTGCCAGCGGGACTAGCGGAGGGAGCACAGATACGCAGTATTTT.

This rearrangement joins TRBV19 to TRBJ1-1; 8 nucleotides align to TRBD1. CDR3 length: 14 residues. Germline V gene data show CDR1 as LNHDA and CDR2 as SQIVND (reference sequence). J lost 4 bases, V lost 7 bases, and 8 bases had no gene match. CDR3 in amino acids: CASTETTGVTEAFF. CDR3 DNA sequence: TGTGCCAGTACTGAGACGACAGGGGTCACTGAAGCTTTCTTT. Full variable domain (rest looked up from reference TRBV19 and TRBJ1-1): DGGITQSPKYLFRKEGQNVTLSCEQNLNHDAMYWYRQDPGQGLRLIYYSQIVNDFQKGDIAEGYSVSREKKESFPLTVTSAQKNPTAFYLCASTETTGVTEAFFGQGTRLTVV.

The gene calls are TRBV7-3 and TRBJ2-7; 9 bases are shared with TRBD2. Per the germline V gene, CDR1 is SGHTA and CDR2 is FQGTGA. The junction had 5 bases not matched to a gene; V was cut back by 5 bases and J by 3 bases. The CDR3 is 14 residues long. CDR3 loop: CASSRGLARYEQYF. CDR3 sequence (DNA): TGTGCCAGCAGCCGAGGACTAGCGCGCTACGAGCAGTACTTC.

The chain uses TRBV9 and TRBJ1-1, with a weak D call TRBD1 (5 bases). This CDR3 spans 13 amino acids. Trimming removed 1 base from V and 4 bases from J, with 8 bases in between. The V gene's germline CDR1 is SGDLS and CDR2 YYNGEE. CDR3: CASSVSGLTEAFF. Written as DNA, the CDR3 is TGTGCCAGCAGCGTATCGGGACTCACTGAAGCTTTCTTT.

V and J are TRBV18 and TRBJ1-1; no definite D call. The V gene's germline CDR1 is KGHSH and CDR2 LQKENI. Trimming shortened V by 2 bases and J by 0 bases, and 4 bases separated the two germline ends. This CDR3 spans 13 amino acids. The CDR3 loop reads CASSPGLNTEAFF. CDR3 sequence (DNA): TGTGCCAGCTCACCAGGGCTGAACACTGAAGCTTTCTTT.

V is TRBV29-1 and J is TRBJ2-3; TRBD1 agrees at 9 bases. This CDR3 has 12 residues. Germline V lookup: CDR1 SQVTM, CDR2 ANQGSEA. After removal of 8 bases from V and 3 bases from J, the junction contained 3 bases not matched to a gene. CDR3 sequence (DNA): TGCAGCCAGGGGACAGGGACAGATACGCAGTATTTT. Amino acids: CSQGTGTDTQYF.

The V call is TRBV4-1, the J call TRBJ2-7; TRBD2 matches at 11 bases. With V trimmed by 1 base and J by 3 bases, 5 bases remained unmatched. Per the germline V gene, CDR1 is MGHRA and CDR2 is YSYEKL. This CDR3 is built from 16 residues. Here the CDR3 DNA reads TGCGCCAGCAGCCAAGGGGTAACTAGCGGGGGCTACGAGCAGTACTTC. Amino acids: CASSQGVTSGGYEQYF.

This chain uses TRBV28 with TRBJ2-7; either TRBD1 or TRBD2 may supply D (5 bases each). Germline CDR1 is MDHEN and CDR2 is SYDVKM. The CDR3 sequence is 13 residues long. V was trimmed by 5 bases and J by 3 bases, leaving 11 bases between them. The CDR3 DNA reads TGTGCCAGCAGTACGGGACCCGGCTACGAGCAGTACTTC. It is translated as CASSTGPGYEQYF. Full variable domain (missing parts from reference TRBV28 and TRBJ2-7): DVKVTQSSRYLVKRTGEKVFLECVQDMDHENMFWYRQDPGLGLRLIYFSYDVKMKEKGDIPEGYSVSREKKERFSLILESASTNQTSMYLCASSTGPGYEQYFGPGTRLTVT.

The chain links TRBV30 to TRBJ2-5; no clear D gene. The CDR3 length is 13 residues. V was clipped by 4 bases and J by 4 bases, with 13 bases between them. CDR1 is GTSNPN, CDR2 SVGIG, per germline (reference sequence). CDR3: CAWMDHYLETQYF. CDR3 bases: TGTGCCTGGATGGATCACTATTTAGAGACCCAGTACTTC.

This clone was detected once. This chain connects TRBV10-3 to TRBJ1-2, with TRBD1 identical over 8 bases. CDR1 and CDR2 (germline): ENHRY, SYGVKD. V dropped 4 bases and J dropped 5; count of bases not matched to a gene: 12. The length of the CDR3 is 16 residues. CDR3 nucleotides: TGTGCCATCAGTGGAGGAGGCAGGGGGCGCGTTTATGGCTACACCTTC. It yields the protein CAISGGGRGRVYGYTF.

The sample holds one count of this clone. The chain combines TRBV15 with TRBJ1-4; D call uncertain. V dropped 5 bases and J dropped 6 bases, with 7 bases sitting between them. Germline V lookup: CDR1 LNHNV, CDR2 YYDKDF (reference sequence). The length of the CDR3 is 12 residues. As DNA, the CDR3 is TGTGCCACCAGCGCCCGGGATGAAAAACTGTTTTTT. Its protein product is CATSARDEKLFF.